This entry lists 18 T cell receptor beta chains sequenced from one sample in a study of cytomegalovirus exposure and HLA in healthy donors. Both 60 Vbeta primers and 13 Jbeta primers went into the PCR. Generated by immunoSEQ multiplex PCR, the TCRdb table keeps only in-frame clones and is missing some. The top ten clones hold roughly 3% of a sample with 200,000 or so clones, around 77% of them seen once. The sequencing sample was made of PBMCs. These receptors came from a woman in her 30s in good health and CMV-seronegative.

J is TRBJ2-1 and V is TRBV27, with D possibly TRBD1 on 5 matching bases. Per the germline V gene, CDR1 is MNHEY and CDR2 is SMNVEV (reference sequence). Trimming shortened V by 2 bases and J by 4 bases, and 18 bases separated the two germline ends. The CDR3 has 17 amino acids. The CDR3 nucleotides are TGTGCCAGCAGTTTAATTCCCGAAGGGGTGGGGTACAATGAGCAGTTCTTC. Amino acid sequence: CASSLIPEGVGYNEQFF.

The V gene is TRBV12-5, the J gene TRBJ1-1, with 9 bases aligning to TRBD1. Germline lookup yields CDR1 LGHNT and CDR2 FRNRAP. The CDR3 spans 13 residues. V lost 10 bases and J lost 4; bases outside the gene matches: 7. CDR3 bases: TGTGCTACCTTATACAGGGGGCGCACTGAAGCTTTCTTT. Protein product: CATLYRGRTEAFF.

This chain links TRBV19 with TRBJ2-7; the match to TRBD1 covers 8 bases. The CDR3 is made up of 19 amino acids. Per germline, CDR1 LNHDA and CDR2 SQIVND (reference sequence). After removal of 7 bases from V and 7 bases from J, the junction contained 27 bases not matched to a gene. This CDR3 reads CASIPNSCWGRGLSGEQYF. The CDR3 bases are TGTGCCAGTATCCCCAATTCGTGTTGGGGCAGGGGGCTATCTGGAGAGCAGTACTTC.

On this clone itself: Germline is not matched at one junction end, which may reflect a read error. The rearrangement uses TRBV2 and TRBJ2-3, with TRBD2 matching over 12 bases. CDR1 is SNHLY and CDR2 is FYNNEI in the germline V gene. The CDR3 sequence is 14 residues long. CDR3 residues: CASSERETSGGPFF. CDR3 nucleotides: TGTGCCAGCAGTGAAAGGGAGACTAGCGGGGGACCCTTTTTT.

This sequence joins TRBV5-4 and TRBJ1-2; 10 bases align to TRBD1. Germline loops: CDR1 SGHNT, CDR2 YYREEE (reference sequence). The CDR3 loop spans 14 amino acids. Unmatched junction bases numbered 4, after V lost 4 bases and J lost 4 bases. CDR3 loop: CASSPGDRGYGYTF. The DNA of the CDR3 is TGTGCCAGCAGCCCCGGGGACAGGGGCTATGGCTACACCTTC.

V is TRBV5-1 and J is TRBJ2-3; 7 bases agree with TRBD2. CDR1 and CDR2 (germline): SGHRS, YFSETQ. This CDR3 contains 17 residues. V shed 1 base, J shed 1 base, and the junction held 9 bases outside the gene matches. The CDR3 protein is CASSLYRGEYGTDTQYF. The CDR3 DNA sequence: TGCGCCAGCAGCTTGTACCGGGGGGAATACGGCACAGATACGCAGTATTTT.

This clone was counted between two and nine times. The J gene is TRBJ2-1, the V gene TRBV6-1, with 9 nucleotides matching TRBD1. The CDR3 sequence is 14 residues long. CDR1 is MNHNS and CDR2 is SASEGT in the germline V gene. J was trimmed by 6 bases and V by 5 bases; bases with no gene match: 5. CDR3 protein: CASSRQGESNEQFF. The CDR3 nucleotides read TGTGCCAGCAGTCGACAGGGGGAGAGCAATGAGCAGTTCTTC.

The rearrangement joins TRBV5-4 to TRBJ2-7; 7 bases are shared with TRBD2. The germline V gene has CDR1 SGHNT and CDR2 YYREEE (reference sequence). Unmatched junction bases numbered 12, after V lost 4 bases and J lost 5 bases. CDR3 length: 15 residues. The CDR3 DNA reads as TGTGCCAGCAGCAAACCGGGGGACTATCCCCACGAGCAGTACTTC. Its translation is CASSKPGDYPHEQYF.

The rearrangement uses TRBV11-2 and TRBJ2-1, with 13 bases identical to TRBD2. CDR1 is SGHAT, CDR2 FQNNGV, per germline. This CDR3 comprises 17 residues. Trimming took 2 bases from V and 5 from J; bases not matched to a gene: 6. The CDR3 reads CASSLYYTSGRDNEQFF. For the CDR3, the DNA is TGTGCCAGCAGCTTATATTATACTAGCGGGAGGGACAATGAGCAGTTCTTC.

This sequence joins TRBV9 and TRBJ1-4, with TRBD1 as a possible D gene (6 bases). CDR1 SGDLS and CDR2 YYNGEE come from the germline V gene. V dropped 0 bases and J dropped 8 bases, with 14 bases sitting between them. This CDR3 is 15 amino acids long. In DNA, the CDR3 is TGTGCCAGCAGCGTAGAAGCAGGGGTTGGGGAAAAACTGTTTTTT. This sequence encodes CASSVEAGVGEKLFF.

Only one count was recorded for this clone. This sequence joins TRBV18 and TRBJ1-3, with 7 bases identical to TRBD1. The CDR3 consists of 15 residues. The V gene end was trimmed by 2 bases and the J gene end by 1 base; junction bases not matched to a gene: 2. Germline V gene data show CDR1 as KGHSH and CDR2 as LQKENI. The CDR3 bases are TGTGCCAGCTCACCAGAGACAGGGTCTGGAAACACCATATATTTT. Protein sequence: CASSPETGSGNTIYF.

This clone was found once. The chain employs TRBV10-1 and TRBJ2-2; possible D gene TRBD2, 6 bases. The V gene's germline CDR1 is WNHNN and CDR2 SYGVQD (reference sequence). Trimming shortened V by 11 bases and J by 2 bases, and 18 bases separated the two germline ends. The CDR3 is 15 residues long. The CDR3 region is CAFGGGQINTGELFF. The CDR3 nucleotides are TGCGCCTTCGGGGGTGGGCAGATAAACACCGGGGAGCTGTTTTTT.

The chain uses TRBV4-1 and TRBJ1-1; TRBD1 matches 9 bases. CDR3 length equals 16 residues. J gave up 10 bases and V 0 bases, and 12 bases lay outside the gene matches. In germline, CDR1 is MGHRA, CDR2 YSYEKL. The chain's CDR3 is CASSQEPPGQGRGAFF. CDR3 sequence (DNA): TGCGCCAGCAGCCAAGAACCCCCGGGACAGGGTCGGGGAGCTTTCTTT.

The rearrangement links TRBV5-1 to TRBJ2-3; no firm D call. Trimming took 5 bases from V and 4 from J, leaving 11 bases between them. The CDR3 consists of 13 residues. CDR1 SGHRS and CDR2 YFSETQ come from the germline V gene. CDR3 residues: CASRGEVPDTQYF. In nucleotides, the CDR3 is TGCGCCAGCAGGGGTGAGGTGCCAGATACGCAGTATTTT.

The chain links TRBV18 to TRBJ2-1; 10 bases align to TRBD2. The CDR3 has 13 residues. Germline values: CDR1 KGHSH, CDR2 LQKENI. The CDR3 is CAASGGVNNEQFF. The CDR3 nucleotides are TGTGCGGCCAGCGGGGGGGTCAACAATGAGCAGTTCTTC.

The chain is built from TRBV27 and TRBJ2-5, with a tentative D call TRBD2 (6 bases). Germline CDR1 is MNHEY and CDR2 is SMNVEV (reference sequence). The CDR3 covers 13 residues. V was trimmed by 4 bases and J by 7 bases, leaving 13 bases between them. This chain's CDR3 is CASSSTPAGTQYF. The CDR3 region has the DNA TGTGCCAGCAGTTCGACCCCAGCGGGGACCCAGTACTTC.

The chain carries TRBV7-9 and TRBJ1-2; D unresolved. Germline CDR1 SEHNR, CDR2 FQNEAQ (reference sequence). V shed 4 bases and J shed 4 bases, with 7 bases lying between them. This CDR3 contains 12 residues. CDR3 DNA sequence: TGTGCCAGCAGCTCGGCGGTCTATGGCTACACCTTC. Translation: CASSSAVYGYTF. The entire variable domain, with the rest obtained from reference TRBV7-9 and TRBJ1-2, is as follows: DTGVSQNPRHKITKRGQNVTFRCDPISEHNRLYWYRQTLGQGPEFLTYFQNEAQLEKSRLLSDRFSAERPKGSFSTLEIQRTEQGDSAMYLCASSSAVYGYTFGSGTRLTVV.

The rearrangement links TRBV18 to TRBJ1-3; 7 bases map to TRBD1. CDR3 length: 15 amino acids. Unmatched junction bases numbered 9, after V lost 6 bases and J lost 4 bases. CDR1 KGHSH and CDR2 LQKENI come from the germline V gene. CDR3 amino acids: CASSPLGQKGNTIYF. In DNA, the CDR3 is TGTGCCAGCTCCCCTTTGGGACAGAAGGGAAACACCATATATTTT.